This T cell receptor beta chain was found in a study of long-term antiretroviral therapy in people with HIV. Sequencing used immunoSEQ v3.0 at survey level. Assay used: immunoSEQ multiplex PCR; TCRdb lists only in-frame clones, some missing. Of tens of thousands of clones listed, roughly 74% are singletons. This clone turned up a few times. This sample comprised unsorted PBMCs, obtained 3 years after starting antiretroviral therapy. The TCR originated in a man aged 45-65 years with HIV.

The CDR3 DNA reads as TGTGCCAGCAGCACCGGACAGCGCGAGCAGTACTTC. Its protein is CASSTGQREQYF. This chain links TRBV7-9 with TRBJ2-7, with D possibly matching TRBD1 (6 bases). V lost 5 bases and J lost 6, with 11 bases in between. Looked up from germline, CDR1 is SEHNR and CDR2 is FQNEAQ (reference sequence). The CDR3 is 12 amino acids.